This paragraph reports one T cell receptor beta chain. This record comes from a study of blood T cell repertoires in COVID-19. Methods used by the authors: Reference gene primer amplification in the assay estimated nucleated cell counts. The table came from immunoSEQ multiplex PCR; TCRdb's copy has only in-frame clones and leaves some out. That table is the source of V, J and clone size, and D and trimming were worked out from the DNA. Counted here are roughly 17,000 clones, roughly nine tenths occurring once; the ten biggest clones make up 10%. CDR3 length: 13 amino acids. Per germline, CDR1 MNHEY and CDR2 SMNVEV (reference sequence). Trimming pared 6 bases from V and 3 bases from J, leaving 6 bases between.

V gene TRBV27 combines with J gene TRBJ1-6; weak D call: TRBD1 (6 bases). The sample taken for sequencing was peripheral blood. The sequence was collected from an elderly man with acute or convalescent COVID-19. As DNA, the CDR3 is TGTGCCAGCAGGGACAGCTATAATTCACCCCTCCACTTT. It encodes CASRDSYNSPLHF.